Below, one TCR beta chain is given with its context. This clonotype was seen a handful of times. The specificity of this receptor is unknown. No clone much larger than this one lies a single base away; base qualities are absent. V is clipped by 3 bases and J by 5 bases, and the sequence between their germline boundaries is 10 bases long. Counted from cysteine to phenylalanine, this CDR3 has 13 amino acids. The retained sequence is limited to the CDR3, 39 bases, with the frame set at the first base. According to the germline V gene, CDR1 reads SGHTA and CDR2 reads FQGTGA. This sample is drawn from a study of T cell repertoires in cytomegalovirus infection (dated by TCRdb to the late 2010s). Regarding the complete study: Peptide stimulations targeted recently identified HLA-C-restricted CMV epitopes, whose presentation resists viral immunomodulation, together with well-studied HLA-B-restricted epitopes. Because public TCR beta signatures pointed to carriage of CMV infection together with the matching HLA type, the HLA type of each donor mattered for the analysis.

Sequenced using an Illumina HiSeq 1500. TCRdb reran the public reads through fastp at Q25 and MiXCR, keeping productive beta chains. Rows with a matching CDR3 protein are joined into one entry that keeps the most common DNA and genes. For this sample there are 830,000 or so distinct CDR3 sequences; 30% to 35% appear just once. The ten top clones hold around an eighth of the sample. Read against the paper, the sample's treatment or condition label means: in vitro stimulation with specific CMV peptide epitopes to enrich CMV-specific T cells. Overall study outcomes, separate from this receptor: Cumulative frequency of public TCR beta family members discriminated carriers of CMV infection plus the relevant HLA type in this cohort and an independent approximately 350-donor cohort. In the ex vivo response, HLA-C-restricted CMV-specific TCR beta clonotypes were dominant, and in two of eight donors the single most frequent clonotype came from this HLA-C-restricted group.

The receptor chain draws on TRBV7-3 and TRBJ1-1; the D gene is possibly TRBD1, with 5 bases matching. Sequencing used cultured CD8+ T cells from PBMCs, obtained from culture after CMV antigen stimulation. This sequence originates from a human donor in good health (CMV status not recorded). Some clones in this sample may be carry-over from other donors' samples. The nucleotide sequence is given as TGTGCCAGCAGCTTGCGGAAGGGGACTGAAGCTTTCTTT. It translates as CASSLRKGTEAFF. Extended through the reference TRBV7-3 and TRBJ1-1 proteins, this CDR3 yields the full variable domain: GAGVSQTPSNKVTEKGKYVELRCDPISGHTALYWYRQSLGQGPEFLIYFQGTGAADDSGLPNDRFFAVRPEGSVSTLKIQRTERGDSAVYLCASSLRKGTEAFFGQGTRLTVV.